The present entry profiles one T cell receptor beta chain with its context. CDR1 DFQATT and CDR2 SNEGSKA come from the germline V gene (reference sequence). This CDR3 comprises 16 residues. V lost 3 bases, J lost 0 bases, and 18 bases lay in between. A sample-barcoded 5' primer and a J-beta primer mix were used in a second PCR of about 7 to 12 cycles. MiXCR, run by TCRdb on the 5' RACE reads, gives a single entry per CDR3 protein. Of roughly 1.9 million distinct CDR3 sequences listed, more than 35% are singletons. The entry originates in a study of blood T cells in healthy people across ages. V and J are TRBV20-1 and TRBJ2-7, with TRBD1 as a possible D gene (5 bases). Sequenced sample: blood. The TCR comes from a human donor in good health. This CDR3 is CSASPLDSPISYEQYF. In nucleotides, the CDR3 is TGCAGTGCTAGTCCTCTCGACAGCCCCATCTCCTACGAGCAGTACTTC.